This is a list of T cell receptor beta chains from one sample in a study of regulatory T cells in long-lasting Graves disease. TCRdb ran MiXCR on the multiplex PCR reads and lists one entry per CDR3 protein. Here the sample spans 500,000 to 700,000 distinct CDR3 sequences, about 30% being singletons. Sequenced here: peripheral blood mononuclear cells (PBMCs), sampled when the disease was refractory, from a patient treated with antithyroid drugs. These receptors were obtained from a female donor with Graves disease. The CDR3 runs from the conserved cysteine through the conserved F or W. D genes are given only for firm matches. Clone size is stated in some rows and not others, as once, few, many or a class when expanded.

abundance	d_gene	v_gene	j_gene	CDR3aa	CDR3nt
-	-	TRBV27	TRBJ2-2	CASRLGAGAGELFF	TGTGCCAGCCGTTTGGGCGCAGGGGCCGGGGAGCTGTTTTTT
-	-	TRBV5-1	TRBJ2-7	CASHRDANSYEQYF	TGCGCCAGCCACCGGGACGCAAACTCCTACGAGCAGTACTTC
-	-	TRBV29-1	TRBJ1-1	CSVEGQTLNTEAFF	TGCAGCGTTGAGGGGCAGACCCTGAACACTGAAGCTTTCTTT
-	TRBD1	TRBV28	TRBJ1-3	CASSLGGDRVGNTIYF	TGTGCCAGCAGTTTGGGGGGGGACAGGGTTGGAAACACCATATATTTT
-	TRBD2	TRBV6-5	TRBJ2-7	CASSSPLAGAFYEQYF	TGTGCCAGCAGTTCCCCGCTAGCGGGCGCGTTCTACGAGCAGTACTTC
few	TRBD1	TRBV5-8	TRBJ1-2	CASSLLDRADGYTF	TGTGCCAGCAGCTTACTGGACAGGGCTGATGGCTACACCTTC
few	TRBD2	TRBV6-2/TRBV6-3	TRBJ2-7	CASSYSKGLAGGYEQYF	TGTGCCAGCAGTTACTCGAAAGGGCTAGCGGGAGGGTACGAGCAGTACTTC
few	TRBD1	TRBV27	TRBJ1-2	CASSLGQGKNYGYTF	TGTGCCAGCAGTTTAGGACAGGGGAAGAACTATGGCTACACCTTC
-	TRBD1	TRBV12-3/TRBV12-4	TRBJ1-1	CASSFQGAPSKAFF	TGTGCCAGCAGTTTTCAGGGGGCGCCGTCCAAAGCTTTCTTT
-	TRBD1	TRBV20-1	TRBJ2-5	CSATDRVQETQYF	TGCAGTGCCACGGACAGGGTGCAAGAGACCCAGTACTTC
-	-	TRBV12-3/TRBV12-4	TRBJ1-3	CASTKWGPGNTIYF	TGTGCCAGCACAAAATGGGGGCCAGGAAACACCATATATTTT
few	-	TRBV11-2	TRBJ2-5	CASSGGRDTSWWETQYF	TGTGCCAGCAGCGGAGGGCGGGACACCTCTTGGTGGGAGACCCAGTACTTC
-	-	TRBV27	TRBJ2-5	CASSLMSQETQYF	TGTGCCAGCAGTCTAATGAGCCAAGAGACCCAGTACTTC
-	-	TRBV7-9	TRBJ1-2	CASSLGGAAGVRGYTF	TGTGCCAGCAGCTTAGGTGGGGCGGCAGGCGTCCGAGGCTACACCTTC
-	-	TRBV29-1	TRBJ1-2	CSVVQRRGGYTF	TGCAGCGTTGTCCAAAGAAGGGGGGGCTACACCTTC
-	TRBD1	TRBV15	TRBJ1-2	CATSRGGTGYGYTF	TGTGCCACCAGCAGAGGAGGGACAGGCTATGGCTACACCTTC
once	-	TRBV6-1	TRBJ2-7	CASSPDRSRVSYEQYF	TGTGCCAGCAGCCCTGACAGATCTCGGGTCTCCTACGAGCAGTACTTC
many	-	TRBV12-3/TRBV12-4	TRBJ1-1	CASSFRQGWAFF	TGTGCCAGCAGCTTCCGCCAGGGTTGGGCTTTCTTT
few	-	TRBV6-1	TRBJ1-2	CASSPPGTAGVYGYTF	TGTGCCAGCAGTCCCCCCGGGACTGCCGGAGTTTATGGCTACACCTTC